These 17 T cell receptor beta chains were all obtained from the same sample, sequenced in a study of blood T cell repertoires in COVID-19. Assay used: immunoSEQ multiplex PCR; TCRdb lists only in-frame clones, some missing. The data show 150,000 or so clones, 78% seen once. What was sequenced was peripheral blood. All receptors derive from a man at least 80 years old with acute or convalescent COVID-19.

A single count supports this clone. This chain connects TRBV6-1 to TRBJ1-1; D is possibly TRBD1 (5 bases). The CDR3 totals 18 residues. V was pared by 0 bases and J by 5 bases, with 22 bases between. Germline V gene lookup returns CDR1 MNHNS and CDR2 SASEGT. Here the CDR3 reads CASSEAVYQIRRGTEAFF. DNA for the CDR3: TGTGCCAGCAGTGAAGCCGTATACCAAATCAGGAGGGGAACTGAAGCTTTCTTT.

The chain uses TRBV12-3 or TRBV12-4 and TRBJ2-5; D possibly corresponds to TRBD1 (6 bases). The CDR3 loop spans 12 amino acids. Trimming removed 3 bases at V and 7 bases at J, with 9 bases between. The CDR3 DNA follows: TGTGCCAGCAGTTTTCAGGGGAGGACCCAGTACTTC. This codes for CASSFQGRTQYF.

This clone was seen more than once but under ten times. The V call is TRBV5-4, the J call TRBJ1-6; 8 nucleotides align to TRBD1. The ends lost 4 bases at V and 7 bases at J; junction bases unmatched: 7. The germline V gene has CDR1 SGHNT and CDR2 YYREEE (reference sequence). The CDR3 extends over 15 amino acids. The DNA for the CDR3 is TGTGCCAGCAGCGACCGACAGGGGCAGAATTCACCCCTCCACTTT. This codes for CASSDRQGQNSPLHF.

The chain couples TRBV5-1 to TRBJ2-5, with D maybe TRBD2 (5 bases). Trimming shortened V by 0 bases and J by 2 bases, and 14 bases separated the two germline ends. The V gene's germline CDR1 is SGHRS and CDR2 YFSETQ. This CDR3 has 16 amino acids. The CDR3: CASSLAAASGQETQYF. In DNA, the CDR3 is TGCGCCAGCAGCTTGGCCGCGGCTTCGGGGCAAGAGACCCAGTACTTC.

This clone was observed a single time. V usage is TRBV19 and J usage is TRBJ2-2, with TRBD2 as a possible D gene (5 bases). Germline V gene lookup returns CDR1 LNHDA and CDR2 SQIVND (reference sequence). Trimming removed 6 bases at V and 4 bases at J, with 18 bases between. CDR3 length: 16 amino acids. CDR3 in amino acids: CASSPPTRAATGELFF. CDR3 nucleotide sequence: TGTGCCAGTAGCCCGCCCACTAGGGCGGCCACCGGGGAGCTGTTTTTT. The full variable domain, in which reference TRBV19 and TRBJ2-2 provide the parts outside the CDR3, is DGGITQSPKYLFRKEGQNVTLSCEQNLNHDAMYWYRQDPGQGLRLIYYSQIVNDFQKGDIAEGYSVSREKKESFPLTVTSAQKNPTAFYLCASSPPTRAATGELFFGEGSRLTVL.

The CDR3 loop is CASAAGGDGANYGYTF. CDR3 nucleotide sequence: TGTGCTAGTGCCGCGGGGGGGGACGGAGCTAACTATGGCTACACCTTC. The chain couples TRBV12-5 to TRBJ1-2, with D maybe TRBD1 (5 bases). V was trimmed by 7 bases and J by 0 bases, leaving 18 bases between them. The CDR3 sequence is 16 residues long. From germline, CDR1 is LGHNT and CDR2 FRNRAP.

This clone has more than one count but fewer than ten. The V gene is TRBV28, the J gene TRBJ2-1; no definite D call. V shed 4 bases and J shed 10 bases, with 8 bases lying between them. The CDR3 runs to 11 residues. The V gene's germline CDR1 is MDHEN and CDR2 SYDVKM. This CDR3 is CASSWISEQFF. In DNA, the CDR3 is TGTGCCAGCAGTTGGATTAGCGAGCAGTTCTTC.

The rearrangement uses TRBV6-5 and TRBJ2-7; 8 nucleotides line up with TRBD2. Germline-derived CDR1 and CDR2 are MNHEY and SVGAGI. V was clipped by 8 bases and J by 0 bases; unmatched bases: 3. This CDR3 is 13 amino acids long. CDR3 nucleotide sequence: TGTGCCAGCTGTAGCGGGGTCTCCTACGAGCAGTACGTC. It encodes CASCSGVSYEQYV.

The J gene is TRBJ2-1, the V gene TRBV14; no reliable D call. CDR1 and CDR2 (germline): SGHDN, FVKESK. The CDR3 loop spans 15 amino acids. V lost 4 bases and J lost 0, with 10 bases in between. The CDR3, as DNA: TGTGCCAGCAGCCTCCATCTGAGCTCCTACAATGAGCAGTTCTTC. The encoded protein is CASSLHLSSYNEQFF.

The V and J genes are TRBV5-1 and TRBJ2-3; D possibly corresponds to TRBD1 (5 bases). The V end lost 2 bases, the J end lost 3 bases, and 10 bases lay between the germline ends. Per the germline V gene, CDR1 is SGHRS and CDR2 is YFSETQ. The CDR3 spans 14 residues. CDR3 amino acids: CASSLGHETDTQYF. The CDR3 DNA reads TGCGCCAGCAGCTTAGGACACGAAACAGATACGCAGTATTTT.

The V gene is TRBV19, the J gene TRBJ2-5, with TRBD2 matching 11 bases. The trim removed 4 bases at V and 5 bases at J, leaving 3 bases unmatched. The CDR3 is made up of 14 amino acids. The germline CDR1 and CDR2 sequences are LNHDA and SQIVND (reference sequence). Here the CDR3 DNA reads TGTGCCAGTAGTAGTGGGACTAGCGGCGAGACCCAGTACTTC. Translation: CASSSGTSGETQYF.

CDR3 nucleotide sequence: TGTGCCAGCAACGAGGGGGTTTTAGAGACCCAGTACTTC. This encodes CASNEGVLETQYF. This sequence joins TRBV5-5 and TRBJ2-5; a possible D gene is TRBD1 (6 bases). Trimming stripped 6 bases from V and 4 bases from J, with 13 bases between. The CDR3 is 13 residues long. The germline CDR1 and CDR2 sequences are SGHKS and YYEKEE (reference sequence).

The genes are TRBV18 and TRBJ2-5; a weak D match, TRBD2 (5 bases). V lost 4 bases to trimming and J lost 5 bases, with 11 bases between them. From germline, CDR1 is KGHSH and CDR2 LQKENI. The length of the CDR3 is 13 residues. For the CDR3, the DNA is TGTGCCAGCTCACTCACTAGATTTGAGACCCAGTACTTC. Translated: CASSLTRFETQYF.

This sequence joins TRBV5-1 and TRBJ2-1, with D possibly TRBD1 on 6 matching bases. Germline V lookup: CDR1 SGHRS, CDR2 YFSETQ. The CDR3 has 14 residues. V dropped 0 bases and J dropped 10 bases, with 14 bases sitting between them. Here the CDR3 reads CASSLGGAGVEQFF. The CDR3 DNA reads TGCGCCAGCAGCTTGGGAGGGGCAGGGGTAGAGCAGTTCTTC.

The sample holds one count of this clone. The chain carries TRBV6-2 or TRBV6-3 and TRBJ1-5; D is undetermined. This CDR3 contains 15 residues. Germline CDR1 and CDR2: MNHEY and SVGEGT. V was trimmed by 4 bases and J by 1 base, leaving 11 bases between them. Here the CDR3 reads CASSSGSGSNQPQHF. As DNA, the CDR3 is TGTGCCAGCAGTTCTGGATCGGGAAGCAATCAGCCCCAGCATTTT.

V and J are TRBV12-3 or TRBV12-4 and TRBJ1-4; no reliable D call. The CDR3 loop spans 13 amino acids. V gave up 6 bases and J gave up 11 bases, with 16 bases separating them. CDR3 nucleotides: TGTGCCAGCAGAGTCCCCGGGGTTGATAAACTGTTTTTT. Protein: CASRVPGVDKLFF.

V usage is TRBV5-4 and J usage is TRBJ1-1, with 7 bases that match TRBD1. Germline V gene lookup returns CDR1 SGHNT and CDR2 YYREEE (reference sequence). The CDR3 spans 14 residues. The J segment lost 2 bases and the V segment lost 4 bases, leaving 5 bases of the junction unmatched. The CDR3 bases are TGTGCCAGCAGCCGCGGACAGGTAAACACTGAAGCTTTCTTT. Translation gives CASSRGQVNTEAFF.